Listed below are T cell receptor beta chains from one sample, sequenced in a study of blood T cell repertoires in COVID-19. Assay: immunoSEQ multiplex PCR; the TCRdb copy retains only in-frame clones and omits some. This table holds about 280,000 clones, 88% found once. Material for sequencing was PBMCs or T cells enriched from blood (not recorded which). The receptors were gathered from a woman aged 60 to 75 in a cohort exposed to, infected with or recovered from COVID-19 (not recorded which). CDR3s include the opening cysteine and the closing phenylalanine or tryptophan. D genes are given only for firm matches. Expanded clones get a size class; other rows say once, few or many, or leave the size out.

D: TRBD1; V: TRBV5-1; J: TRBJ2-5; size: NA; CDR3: CASSLRAGTGEETQYF; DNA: TGCGCCAGCAGCTTGAGGGCTGGGACAGGGGAAGAGACCCAGTACTTC
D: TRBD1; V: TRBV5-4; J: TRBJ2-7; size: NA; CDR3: CASSSKDRAAYEQYF; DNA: TGTGCCAGCAGCTCGAAGGACAGGGCTGCTTACGAGCAGTACTTC
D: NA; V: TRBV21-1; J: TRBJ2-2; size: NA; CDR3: CASSKAVGPGQMNTGELFF; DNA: TGTGCCAGCAGCAAAGCGGTGGGGCCGGGACAAATGAACACCGGGGAGCTGTTTTTT
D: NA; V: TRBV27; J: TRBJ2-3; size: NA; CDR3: CASSIRDLGSTDTQYF; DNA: TGTGCCAGCAGTATCCGGGACTTGGGGAGCACAGATACGCAGTATTTT
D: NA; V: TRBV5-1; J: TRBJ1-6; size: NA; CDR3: CASSLQGQNNSPLHF; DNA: TGCGCCAGTAGTCTACAGGGACAAAATAATTCACCCCTCCACTTT
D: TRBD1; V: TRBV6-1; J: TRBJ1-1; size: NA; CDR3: CASRDRELGAFF; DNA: TGTGCCAGCCGTGACAGGGAACTTGGCGCTTTCTTT
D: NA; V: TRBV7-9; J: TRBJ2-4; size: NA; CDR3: CASSPKDSRLYF; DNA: TGTGCCAGCAGCCCGAAAGACAGTAGACTGTACTTC
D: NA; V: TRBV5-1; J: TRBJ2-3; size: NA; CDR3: CASSLAGGNADTQYF; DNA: TGCGCCAGCAGCTTGGCTGGCGGGAACGCAGATACGCAGTATTTT
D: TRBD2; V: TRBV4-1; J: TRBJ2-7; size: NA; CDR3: CASSQTGTSVSYEQYF; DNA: TGCGCCAGCAGCCAAACCGGGACTAGCGTCTCCTACGAGCAGTACTTC
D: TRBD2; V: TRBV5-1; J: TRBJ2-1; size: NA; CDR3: CASSLAGREINEQFF; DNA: TGCGCCAGCAGCTTGGCCGGGCGGGAGATCAATGAGCAGTTCTTC
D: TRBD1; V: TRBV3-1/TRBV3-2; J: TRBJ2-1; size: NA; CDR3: CASSRGQGAPNEQFF; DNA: TGTGCCAGCAGCCGGGGGCAGGGGGCACCCAATGAGCAGTTCTTC
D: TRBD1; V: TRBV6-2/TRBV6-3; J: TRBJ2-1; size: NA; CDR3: CASSPRTGGGNEQFF; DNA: TGTGCCAGCAGCCCCCGGACAGGGGGTGGGAATGAGCAGTTCTTC
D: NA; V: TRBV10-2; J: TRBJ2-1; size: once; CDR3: CASGPRVNEQFF; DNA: TGCGCCAGCGGTCCCAGGGTCAATGAGCAGTTCTTC
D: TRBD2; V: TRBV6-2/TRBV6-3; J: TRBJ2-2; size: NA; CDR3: CASSNGAGGTGELFF; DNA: TGTGCCAGCAGTAACGGGGCGGGGGGCACCGGGGAGCTGTTTTTT
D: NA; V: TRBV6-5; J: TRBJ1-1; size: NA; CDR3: CASSYSRGGEAFF; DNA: TGTGCCAGCAGTTACTCGAGGGGGGGAGAAGCTTTCTTT
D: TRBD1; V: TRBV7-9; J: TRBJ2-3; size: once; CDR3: CASSLVDRLDTQYF; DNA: TGTGCCAGCAGCTTAGTGGACAGGTTAGATACGCAGTATTTT
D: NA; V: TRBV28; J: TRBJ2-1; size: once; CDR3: CASSTEYNEQFF; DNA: TGTGCCAGTTCGACAGAATACAATGAGCAGTTCTTC
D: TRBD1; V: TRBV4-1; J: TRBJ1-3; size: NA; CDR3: CASSQAGTGRNTIYF; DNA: TGCGCCAGCAGCCAAGCCGGGACAGGGCGAAACACCATATATTTT
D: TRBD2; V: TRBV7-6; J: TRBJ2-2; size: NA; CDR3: CASSLLPAGDTGELFF; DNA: TGTGCCAGCAGCTTACTCCCAGCGGGAGACACCGGGGAGCTGTTTTTT
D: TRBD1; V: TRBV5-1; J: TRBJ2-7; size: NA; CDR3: CASSSDRPPYEQYF; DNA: TGCGCCAGCAGCTCGGACAGGCCCCCCTACGAGCAGTACTTC
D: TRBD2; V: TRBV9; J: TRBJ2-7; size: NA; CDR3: CASSVGAGAGEQYF; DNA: TGTGCCAGCAGCGTAGGAGCGGGGGCTGGCGAGCAGTACTTC
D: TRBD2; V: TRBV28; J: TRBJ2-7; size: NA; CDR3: CASRVGRMGEQYF; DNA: TGTGCCAGCAGGGTCGGGAGGATGGGCGAGCAGTACTTC
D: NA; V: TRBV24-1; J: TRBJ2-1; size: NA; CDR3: CATKTPGHLPPRSSYNEQFF; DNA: TGTGCCACAAAGACTCCGGGACACCTGCCGCCTAGGAGCTCCTACAATGAGCAGTTCTTC
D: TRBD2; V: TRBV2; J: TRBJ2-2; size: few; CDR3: CASGLAGVRGGELFF; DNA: TGTGCCAGCGGACTAGCGGGAGTCAGGGGCGGGGAGCTGTTTTTT
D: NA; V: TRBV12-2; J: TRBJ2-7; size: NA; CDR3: CASRSLVAEQYF; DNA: TGTGCAAGTCGATCCCTAGTCGCAGAGCAGTACTTC
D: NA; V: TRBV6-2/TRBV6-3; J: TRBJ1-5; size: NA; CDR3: CASSPRGYSNQPQHF; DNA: TGTGCCAGCAGCCCAAGGGGGTATAGCAATCAGCCCCAGCATTTT
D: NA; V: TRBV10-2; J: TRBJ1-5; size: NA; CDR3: CASQDRDQPQHF; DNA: TGCGCCAGTCAGGACAGAGATCAGCCCCAGCATTTT
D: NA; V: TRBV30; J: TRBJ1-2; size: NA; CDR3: CAWSGEIVGGYTF; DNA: TGTGCCTGGAGTGGGGAGATTGTGGGTGGCTACACCTTC
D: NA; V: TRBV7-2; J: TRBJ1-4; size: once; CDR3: CASSLVYGVNEKLFF; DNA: TGTGCCAGCAGCTTAGTTTACGGGGTGAATGAAAAACTGTTTTTT
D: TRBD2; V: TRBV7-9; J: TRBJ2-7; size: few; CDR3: CASTERTSGKDEQYF; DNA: TGTGCCAGCACCGAGAGGACTAGCGGGAAAGACGAGCAGTACTTC
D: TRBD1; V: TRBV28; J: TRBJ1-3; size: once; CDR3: CASSSYRGTGNTIYF; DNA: TGTGCCAGCAGTTCCTACAGGGGGACTGGAAACACCATATATTTT
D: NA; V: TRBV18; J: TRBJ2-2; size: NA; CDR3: CASSPSRERTGELFF; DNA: TGTGCCAGCTCACCGTCTCGCGAGCGGACCGGGGAGCTGTTTTTT
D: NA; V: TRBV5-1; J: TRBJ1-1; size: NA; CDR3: CASSLLGLDGEAFF; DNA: TGCGCCAGCAGCTTGCTGGGGCTCGACGGTGAAGCTTTCTTT
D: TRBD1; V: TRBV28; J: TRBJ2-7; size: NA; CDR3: CASSYPGQGLYEQYF; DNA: TGTGCCAGCAGCTACCCGGGACAGGGTCTCTACGAGCAGTACTTC
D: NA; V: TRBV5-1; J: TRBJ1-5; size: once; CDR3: CASSLGGGQPQHF; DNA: TGCGCCAGCAGCTTGGGGGGGGGCCAGCCCCAGCATTTT
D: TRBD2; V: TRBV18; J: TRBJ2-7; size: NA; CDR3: CASSSRTSGSSYEQYF; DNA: TGTGCCAGCTCATCCAGGACTAGCGGGAGTAGTTACGAGCAGTACTTC
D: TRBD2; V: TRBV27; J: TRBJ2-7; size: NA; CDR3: CATALGGAYEQYF; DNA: TGTGCCACCGCGCTGGGGGGGGCCTACGAGCAGTACTTC
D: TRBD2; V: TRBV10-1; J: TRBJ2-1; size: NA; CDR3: CASSPYPGLAGSYNEQFF; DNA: TGCGCCAGCAGTCCTTACCCGGGACTAGCGGGATCCTACAATGAGCAGTTCTTC
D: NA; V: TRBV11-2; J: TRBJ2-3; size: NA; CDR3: CASSLGLGAGDTQYF; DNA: TGTGCCAGCAGCTTAGGTTTGGGGGCGGGAGATACGCAGTATTTT
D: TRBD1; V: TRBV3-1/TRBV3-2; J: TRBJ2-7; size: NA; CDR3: CASSSRDRPGYEQYF; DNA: TGTGCCAGCAGCAGCCGGGACAGGCCGGGGTACGAGCAGTACTTC
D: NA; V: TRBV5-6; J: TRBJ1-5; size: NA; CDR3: CASSVQGNQPQHF; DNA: TGTGCCAGCAGCGTTCAGGGGAATCAGCCCCAGCATTTT
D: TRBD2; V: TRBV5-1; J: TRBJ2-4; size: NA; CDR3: CASSLGLNAGESSIQYF; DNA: TGCGCCAGCAGCCTGGGTCTTAATGCGGGAGAGAGTAGCATTCAGTACTTC
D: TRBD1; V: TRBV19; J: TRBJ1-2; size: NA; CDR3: CASSIPRDRGQVGYTF; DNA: TGTGCCAGTAGTATACCCCGGGACAGGGGGCAGGTTGGCTACACCTTC
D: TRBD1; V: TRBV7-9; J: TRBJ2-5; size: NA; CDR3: CASSLAGTGVGETQYF; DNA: TGTGCCAGCAGCTTAGCCGGGACAGGGGTAGGGGAGACCCAGTACTTC
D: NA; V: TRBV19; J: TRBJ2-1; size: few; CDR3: CASSTTQGWGQFF; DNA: TGTGCCAGTAGTACAACACAGGGTTGGGGGCAGTTCTTC
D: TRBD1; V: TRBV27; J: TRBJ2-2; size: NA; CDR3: CASRPTGGTGELFF; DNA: TGTGCCAGCAGGCCGACAGGGGGTACCGGGGAGCTGTTTTTT
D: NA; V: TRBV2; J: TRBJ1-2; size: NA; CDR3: CASSNIGTRISYGYTF; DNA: TGTGCCAGCAGTAATATAGGGACTCGGATATCCTATGGCTACACCTTC
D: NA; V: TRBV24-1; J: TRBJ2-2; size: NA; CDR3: CATSSHTGANTGELFF; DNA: TGTGCCACTTCTAGTCACACAGGAGCGAACACCGGGGAGCTGTTTTTT
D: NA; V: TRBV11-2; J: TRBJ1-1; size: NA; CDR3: CASSRSGTPITEAFF; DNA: TGTGCCAGCAGCCGATCCGGGACACCCATCACTGAAGCTTTCTTT
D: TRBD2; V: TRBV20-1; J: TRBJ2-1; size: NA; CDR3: CSVAGDPEQFF; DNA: TGCAGCGTAGCGGGAGATCCTGAGCAGTTCTTC
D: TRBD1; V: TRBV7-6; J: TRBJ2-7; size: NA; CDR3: CASSLGTGGAPYEQYF; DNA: TGTGCCAGCAGCTTGGGGACAGGGGGGGCCCCCTACGAGCAGTACTTC
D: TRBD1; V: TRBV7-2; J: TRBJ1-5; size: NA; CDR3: CASRGGTGVNQPQHF; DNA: TGTGCCAGCCGCGGGGGGACAGGGGTCAATCAGCCCCAGCATTTT
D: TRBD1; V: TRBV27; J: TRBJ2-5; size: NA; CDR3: CASSLWGQGGETQYF; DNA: TGTGCCAGCAGTTTATGGGGACAGGGGGGAGAGACCCAGTACTTC
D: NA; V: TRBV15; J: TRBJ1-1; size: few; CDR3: CATSRRLDTEAFF; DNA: TGTGCCACCAGCAGACGACTCGACACTGAAGCTTTCTTT
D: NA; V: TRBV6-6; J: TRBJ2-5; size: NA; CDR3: CASRPLIAPQETQYF; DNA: TGTGCCAGCAGACCGCTCATAGCGCCCCAAGAGACCCAGTACTTC
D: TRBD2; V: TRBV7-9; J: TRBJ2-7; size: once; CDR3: CASSLTGGGGEQYF; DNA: TGTGCCAGCAGCTTAACGGGAGGGGGTGGCGAGCAGTACTTC
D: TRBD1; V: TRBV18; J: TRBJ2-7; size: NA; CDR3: CASSPDRGGYEQYF; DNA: TGTGCCAGCTCACCGGACAGGGGGGGCTACGAGCAGTACTTC
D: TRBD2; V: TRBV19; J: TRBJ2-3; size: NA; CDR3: CASSMEPSLAGTFTDTQYF; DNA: TGTGCCAGTAGTATGGAGCCCTCGCTAGCGGGAACATTCACAGATACGCAGTATTTT